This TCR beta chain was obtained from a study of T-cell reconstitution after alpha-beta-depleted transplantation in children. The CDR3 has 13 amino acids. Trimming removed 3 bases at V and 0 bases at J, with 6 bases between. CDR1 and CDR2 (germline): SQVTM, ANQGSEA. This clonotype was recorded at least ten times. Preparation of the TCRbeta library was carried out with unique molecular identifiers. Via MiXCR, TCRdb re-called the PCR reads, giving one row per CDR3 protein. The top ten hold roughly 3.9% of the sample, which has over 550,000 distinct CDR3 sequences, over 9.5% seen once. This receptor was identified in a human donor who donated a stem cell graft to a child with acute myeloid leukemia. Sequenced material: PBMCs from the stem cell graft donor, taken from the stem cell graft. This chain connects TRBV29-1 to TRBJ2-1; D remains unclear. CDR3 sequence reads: CSVEGGSYNEQFF. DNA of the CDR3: TGCAGCGTTGAGGGCGGCTCCTACAATGAGCAGTTCTTC.